The present T cell receptor beta chain was sequenced within a study of blood T cell repertoires in COVID-19 (dated by TCRdb to the early 2020s). Concerning the study at large: Samples from collaborators originated in the United States, Italy and Spain and spanned both the acute and convalescent phases of COVID-19. The prospective study material was composed of cDNA or gDNA derived from T cells, B-cell-depleted T cells, or PBMCs. Deeply sampled blood TCRbeta repertoires from subjects exposed to, actively infected with, or recovered from COVID-19 were included in the dataset. The repertoires were released in a freely available public database meant as a resource for research on the immune response to SARS-CoV-2. The samples were drawn from two sources: the first 160 participants of the ongoing ImmuneRACE study, and over 1,000 subjects contributed by 6 global collaborators. Sample metadata almost always included a de-identified subject ID, COVID-19 status, age in years and sex. HLA class I and class II types, where available, came from metadata supplied by the sample provider rather than from assay-based typing.

The collaborating institutions used their own protocols to collect whole blood in K2EDTA tubes. For TCRbeta analysis, collaborators shipped samples in one of three forms: frozen whole blood, isolated PBMCs, or DNA extracted from either of those sample types. Based on the germline V gene, the CDR1 and CDR2 sequences are SGHTA and FQGNSA. Relative to germline, V is 2 bases shorter and J is 1 base shorter, with 3 bases between their ends. From the cysteine through the phenylalanine, the CDR3 covers 13 amino acids. Of all the DNA, just the CDR3 is kept, 39 bases in frame from base 1. Concerning this clone itself: Its antigen remains undetermined. No clone much larger than this one lies a single base away; base qualities are absent.

Study-wide findings and limitations: How much clinical and demographic metadata was included differed by source and by participant, and the metadata was provided uncurated.

TCRbeta CDR3 regions were amplified from genomic DNA using the immunoSEQ Assay, a bias-controlled multiplex PCR. The authors' analysis ran thus. Within the assay, amplification of reference gene primers was used to estimate how many nucleated cells each sample contained. To quantify the absolute abundance of each unique TCRbeta CDR3 rearrangement, sequence reads were collapsed and filtered. Productive Simpson clonality was computed per sample as the square root of Simpson's diversity index over productive rearrangements. TCRdb obtained this table from immuneACCESS and retained in-frame rearrangements with V and J assigned. These tables miss some clones; where compared with another copy, unresolved V genes account for less than half of the shortfall, and the remainder is unexplained. V, J and clone size are those of that table, while D and trimming were read from the DNA. This sample has about 250,000 clones in its table, and approximately 86% of those were observed once. The ten largest clones capture about 1.3% of the sample.

The rearranged segments are TRBV7-2 and TRBJ2-1, with the D gene too uncertain to name. Sequencing was done on a sample of peripheral blood. This clonotype originated in a man older than 75 with acute or convalescent COVID-19. The DNA sequence is as follows: TGTGCCAGCAGCTTACCGTCCTACAATGAGCAGTTCTTC. It encodes CASSLPSYNEQFF.